The rows below give T cell receptor beta chains drawn from one sample of a study of blood T cell repertoires in COVID-19. Sequencing was performed with immunoSEQ multiplex PCR; in TCRdb, only in-frame clones are kept and a portion is missing. The sample yields some 280,000 clones, 70% to 90% seen once. Sequencing input: peripheral blood. The receptor source for this set is a woman between 55 and 75 years old with acute or convalescent COVID-19. The CDR3 runs from the conserved cysteine through the conserved F or W. D genes are given only for firm matches.

>TRBV6-4|TRBD1|TRBJ1-1
CASSDSWQGATEAFF
>TRBV6-6|TRBD1|TRBJ1-4
CASRRQGEREKLFF
>TRBV5-5|TRBD1|TRBJ1-1
CASSPRQGAEAFF
>TRBV13|TRBD1|TRBJ1-1
CASSTGGYTEAFF
>TRBV19|TRBD2|TRBJ2-1
CASSTTSGGAFYEQFF
>TRBV2|.|TRBJ1-4
CASSDRGPEKLFF
>TRBV24-1|TRBD1|TRBJ2-7
CATSDFAGTGFYEQYF
>TRBV15|TRBD1|TRBJ2-7
CATSRAGTGAYEQYF
>TRBV28|TRBD1|TRBJ1-2
CASIKEGTELYTF
>TRBV7-6|TRBD2|TRBJ2-3
CASSPGLAYTDTQYF
>TRBV27|TRBD1|TRBJ2-1
CASSLELGTAYNEQFF